This TCR beta chain comes out of a study of blood T cell repertoires in COVID-19. Study-wide context: Samples representing acute and convalescent COVID-19 were sourced from the United States, Italy and Spain. T cells, B-cell-depleted T cells, or PBMCs supplied cDNA or gDNA.

In the original processing: Estimation of nucleated cell counts relied on the amplification of reference gene primers. Some clones are missing from TCRdb's copy, which holds only in-frame ones; the method was immunoSEQ multiplex PCR. V and J calls plus clone size are reproduced from that table; the DNA served to infer D and trimming. Of 55,000 to 75,000 clones listed, more than 75% are singletons. Trimming cost V 6 bases and J 4 bases; bases outside gene matches: 10. The CDR3 is 15 amino acids. Germline loops: CDR1 SGHAT, CDR2 FQNNGV. The TCR was taken from a human donor in a cohort sampled during active COVID-19. The chain has TRBV11-2 and TRBJ2-7; 9 bases align to TRBD2. The specimen was peripheral blood. In nucleotides, the CDR3 is TGTGCCAGCAGTGGGCGGGGGGGCCAGGCGTACGAGCAGTACTTC. Translating gives CASSGRGGQAYEQYF.